These 2 T cell receptor beta chains came from one sample sequenced in a study of circulating and synovial CD4+ cells in juvenile arthritis. Profiling relied on immunoSEQ multiplex PCR, and the TCRdb table lists in-frame clones only, not all of them. This sample has around 31,000 clones, with nearly 97% found just once. Sequencing used CD4+ T cells from blood. These receptors were obtained from a human donor with juvenile idiopathic arthritis.

The J gene is TRBJ1-5, the V gene TRBV6-5; weak D call: TRBD1 (6 bases). Between the trimmed V and J ends, which lost 5 bases and 0 bases, there was a span of 8 bases. In germline, CDR1 is MNHEY, CDR2 SVGAGI. The CDR3 runs to 14 residues. Here the CDR3 DNA reads TGTGCCAGCAGTCGGACAGATAGCAATCAGCCCCAGCATTTT. This sequence encodes CASSRTDSNQPQHF.

The chain uses TRBV28 and TRBJ2-7; TRBD2 matches 8 bases. The V and J ends lost 7 bases and 3 bases, in that order; junction bases with no gene match: 14. CDR1 is MDHEN and CDR2 is SYDVKM in the germline V gene. There are 16 residues in the CDR3. For the CDR3, the DNA is TGTGCCAGCACCCCCGGAGGGAAGCGGGGGTACTACGAGCAGTACTTC. It codes for CASTPGGKRGYYEQYF. Filled out from reference TRBV28 and TRBJ2-7, the complete variable domain reads DVKVTQSSRYLVKRTGEKVFLECVQDMDHENMFWYRQDPGLGLRLIYFSYDVKMKEKGDIPEGYSVSREKKERFSLILESASTNQTSMYLCASTPGGKRGYYEQYFGPGTRLTVT.